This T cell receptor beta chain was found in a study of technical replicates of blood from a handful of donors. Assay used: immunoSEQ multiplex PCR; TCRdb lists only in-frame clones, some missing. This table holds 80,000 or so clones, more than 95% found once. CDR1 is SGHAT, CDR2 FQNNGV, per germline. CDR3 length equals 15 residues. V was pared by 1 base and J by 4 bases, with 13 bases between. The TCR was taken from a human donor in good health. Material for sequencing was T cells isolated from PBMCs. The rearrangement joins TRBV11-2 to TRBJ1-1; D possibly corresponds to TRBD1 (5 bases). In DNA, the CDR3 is TGTGCCAGCAGCTTAGTTGGGGGGGGAGCCACTGAAGCTTTCTTT. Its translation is CASSLVGGGATEAFF.